One sample yielded the 13 T cell receptor beta chains listed below, sequenced in a study of spatial heterogeneity in lung cancer. TCRdb used MiXCR to reprocess the 5' RACE reads, holding one entry per CDR3 protein. Of roughly 80,000 distinct CDR3 sequences detected, roughly 12% appear once; the ten largest clones hold about 4.6%. Time point denoted: sample taken at primary tumor resection. Material for sequencing was whole RNA from tumor, nontumor lung or frozen PBMC, left unsorted. Sequences were derived from PBMCs, sampled at surgery. The receptors originated from a male donor with early-stage non-small cell lung cancer.

The rearrangement joins TRBV29-1 to TRBJ2-2, with D tentatively TRBD2 (6 bases). The ends were cut back, 4 bases at V and 3 bases at J, with 15 bases in the middle. In germline, CDR1 is SQVTM, CDR2 ANQGSEA. The CDR3 loop spans 15 amino acids. CDR3 residues: CSVARDSRDTGELFF. The CDR3 DNA is TGCAGCGTTGCCCGGGACTCTCGAGACACCGGGGAGCTGTTTTTT.

This chain uses TRBV7-9 with TRBJ1-5; 7 bases fit TRBD1. Per germline, CDR1 SEHNR and CDR2 FQNEAQ (reference sequence). The ends lost 5 bases at V and 4 bases at J; junction bases unmatched: 5. There are 14 residues in the CDR3. CDR3 region: CASSRDSFNQPQHF. CDR3 nucleotides: TGTGCCAGCAGCCGGGACAGCTTTAATCAGCCCCAGCATTTT.

This chain's CDR3 is CAISVGLASTDTQYF. In DNA, the CDR3 is TGTGCCATATCAGTGGGACTAGCTAGCACAGATACGCAGTATTTT. The chain is built from TRBV7-9 and TRBJ2-3, with TRBD2 matching over 9 bases. J was trimmed by 0 bases and V by 10 bases; bases with no gene match: 8. Germline-derived CDR1 and CDR2 are SEHNR and FQNEAQ (reference sequence). CDR3 size: 15 residues.

This chain uses TRBV5-8 with TRBJ2-5, with D perhaps assigned TRBD1 or TRBD2 (5 bases each). Trimming cost V 4 bases and J 3 bases, with 10 bases left between them. Germline V lookup: CDR1 SGHTS, CDR2 YDEGEE. The CDR3 spans 13 residues. The CDR3 loop reads CASSIGTEETQYF. CDR3 nucleotides: TGTGCCAGCAGCATTGGGACGGAAGAGACCCAGTACTTC.

This clonotype was recorded a few times. The V and J genes are TRBV29-1 and TRBJ2-1; D might be TRBD2 (5 bases). The CDR3 consists of 14 residues. Trimming pared 1 base from V and 6 bases from J, leaving 13 bases between. Germline V gives CDR1 SQVTM, CDR2 ANQGSEA. This chain's CDR3 is CSVEVPGSPNEQFF. The CDR3 nucleotides are TGCAGCGTTGAAGTCCCGGGGTCCCCCAATGAGCAGTTCTTC.

This clonotype was observed at least ten times. This chain uses TRBV28 with TRBJ2-7; TRBD2 matches at 8 bases. V trimming: 1 base; J trimming: 3 bases; junction bases outside the gene matches: 5. This CDR3 is built from 15 residues. Germline CDR1 and CDR2: MDHEN and SYDVKM. CDR3 sequence (DNA): TGTGCCAGCAGTTTATCGGCGGGAGGCCTCTACGAGCAGTACTTC. Translation gives CASSLSAGGLYEQYF.

This clonotype has a count of ten or more. The rearrangement joins TRBV7-9 to TRBJ1-1; TRBD1 matches at 7 bases. With 4 bases clipped from V and 5 bases from J, the junction kept 1 base outside the gene matches. Germline V gene data show CDR1 as SEHNR and CDR2 as FQNEAQ (reference sequence). The CDR3 has 12 amino acids. The CDR3 protein is CASSSGGTEAFF. CDR3 coding DNA: TGTGCCAGCAGCTCAGGGGGAACTGAAGCTTTCTTT.

This clonotype was seen at least ten times. This chain links TRBV10-3 with TRBJ2-6; D not certain. The germline V and J ends were trimmed by 3 bases and 0 bases, with 9 bases remaining between them. Germline V CDR1 and CDR2: ENHRY, SYGVKD. This CDR3 has 16 residues. CDR3 amino acids: CAISDRISSGANVLTF. CDR3 DNA: TGTGCCATCAGTGACCGGATAAGCTCTGGGGCCAACGTCCTGACTTTC.

The chain has TRBV5-6 and TRBJ2-7; D is perhaps TRBD1 (6 bases). This CDR3 is 13 amino acids long. Trimming cost V 7 bases and J 0 bases, with 11 bases left between them. The germline CDR1 and CDR2 sequences are SGHDT and YYEEEE. This chain's CDR3 is CASGQTTSYEQYF. The CDR3 DNA is TGTGCCAGCGGACAGACCACCTCCTACGAGCAGTACTTC.

This clonotype was picked up a small number of times. The chain recombines TRBV19 with TRBJ1-5; D is unclear. The CDR3 loop spans 13 amino acids. From germline, CDR1 is LNHDA and CDR2 SQIVND (reference sequence). Trimming cost V 3 bases and J 3 bases, with 6 bases left between them. The CDR3 bases are TGTGCCAGTAGTATCAAGGTCAATCAGCCCCAGCATTTT. Translating it yields CASSIKVNQPQHF.

This clonotype was found many times. The J gene is TRBJ1-1, the V gene TRBV2; no reliable D call. Per the germline V gene, CDR1 is SNHLY and CDR2 is FYNNEI. The germline V and J ends were trimmed by 3 bases and 3 bases, with 5 bases remaining between them. The CDR3 covers 12 residues. CDR3 in amino acids: CASSDGYTEAFF. CDR3 in DNA: TGTGCCAGCAGTGATGGGTACACTGAAGCTTTCTTT.

This sequence joins TRBV19 and TRBJ1-5; the D gene is possibly TRBD1 (5 bases). The germline V and J ends were trimmed by 5 bases and 3 bases, with 14 bases remaining between them. CDR1 LNHDA and CDR2 SQIVND come from the germline V gene (reference sequence). This CDR3 has 15 amino acids. CDR3 sequence reads: CASSSDRDYNQPQHF. CDR3 bases: TGTGCCAGTAGTTCCGACCGGGACTACAATCAGCCCCAGCATTTT.

The table lists this clonotype with a few counts. The CDR3, as DNA: TGTGCCAGCAGCTCCGGACTAGCGGGATACAATGAGCAGTTCTTC. This codes for CASSSGLAGYNEQFF. The chain links TRBV11-2 to TRBJ2-1; 12 positions match TRBD2. Germline lookup yields CDR1 SGHAT and CDR2 FQNNGV. Trimming at V came to 4 bases and at J to 4 bases, leaving 2 bases not matched to a gene. The CDR3 length is 15 residues.